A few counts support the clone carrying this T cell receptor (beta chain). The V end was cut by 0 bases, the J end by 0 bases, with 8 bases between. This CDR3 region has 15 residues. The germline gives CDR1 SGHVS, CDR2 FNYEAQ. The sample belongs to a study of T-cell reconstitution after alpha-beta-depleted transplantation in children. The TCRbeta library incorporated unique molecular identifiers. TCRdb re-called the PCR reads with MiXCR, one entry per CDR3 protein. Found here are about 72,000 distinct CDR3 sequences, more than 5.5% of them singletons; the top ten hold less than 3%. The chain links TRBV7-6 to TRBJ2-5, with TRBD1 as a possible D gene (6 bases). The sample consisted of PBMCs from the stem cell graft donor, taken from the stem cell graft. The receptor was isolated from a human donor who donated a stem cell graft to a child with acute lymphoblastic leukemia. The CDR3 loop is CASSLAGAYQETQYF. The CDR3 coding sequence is TGTGCCAGCAGCTTAGCGGGGGCGTACCAAGAGACCCAGTACTTC.